These T cell receptor beta chains were read from a single sample in a study of vaccination and CD4 T cells after COVID-19. Antigens of these TCRs are unknown. TCRdb called the PCR reads again in MiXCR, with one record for every CDR3 protein. The sample includes about 20,000 distinct CDR3 sequences, around 42% of them seen just once. The material was CD4+ T cells from blood, cultured in vitro, obtained after SARS-CoV-2 vaccination. Receptor source: a human donor who had recovered from COVID-19. The CDR3 runs from the conserved cysteine through the conserved F or W. Each record gives: D gene, clone size, V gene, J gene, CDR3 DNA, CDR3 protein. D genes are given only for firm matches. Where a row states a size, it is once, few, many or the class of an expanded clone; other rows omit it.

>.|.|TRBV7-6|TRBJ2-7
TGTGCCAGCAGCTCCACGGACGGGGACTACGAGCAGTACTTC
CASSSTDGDYEQYF
>TRBD2|.|TRBV11-2|TRBJ2-7
TGTGCCAGCAGCTTAGGCGGGGGGGCCTTTGCGGGCTACGAGCAGTACTTC
CASSLGGGAFAGYEQYF
>.|.|TRBV7-3|TRBJ2-5
TGTGCCAGCAGCTTAGACCCCGGGGGCCAGCAGACCCAGTACTTC
CASSLDPGGQQTQYF
>.|few|TRBV6-2/TRBV6-3|TRBJ2-7
TGTGCCAGCAGACCAGCTAGATACGAGCAGTACTTC
CASRPARYEQYF
>.|few|TRBV12-3/TRBV12-4|TRBJ1-1
TGTGCCAGCAGTTTGATGGGGGGGAACACTGAAGCTTTCTTT
CASSLMGGNTEAFF
>.|once|TRBV20-1|TRBJ2-5
TGCAGTGCCAATCAAGAGACCCAGTACTTC
CSANQETQYF
>.|.|TRBV20-1|TRBJ1-3
TGCAGTGCTAGCATTAACTCTGGAAACACCATATATTTT
CSASINSGNTIYF
>.|.|TRBV10-3|TRBJ1-1
TGTGCCATCAGGGAACCGGGACTGATGAACACTGAAGCTTTCTTT
CAIREPGLMNTEAFF
>TRBD1|few|TRBV4-3|TRBJ1-2
TGCGCCAGCAGCCAAGCAGGGTCAGGGGGCGGCTACACCTTC
CASSQAGSGGGYTF
>.|once|TRBV27|TRBJ2-5
TGTGCCAGCAGTTTGCGAGGCCAGGGGGGGGAGACCCAGTACTTC
CASSLRGQGGETQYF
>.|once|TRBV19|TRBJ2-3
TGTGCCAGTAGTATCGACGGTAGCACAGATACGCAGTATTTT
CASSIDGSTDTQYF
>.|.|TRBV7-3|TRBJ1-1
TGTGCCAGCAGCTATAACAGGAACACTGAAGCTTTCTTT
CASSYNRNTEAFF
>.|.|TRBV11-2|TRBJ1-2
TGTGCCAGCAGCTTAGGGGTGAACACTAACTATGGCTACACCTTC
CASSLGVNTNYGYTF
>.|once|TRBV6-2/TRBV6-3|TRBJ2-1
TGTGCCAGCAGTTACGTGGGTTCCTACAATGAGCAGTTCTTC
CASSYVGSYNEQFF
>.|few|TRBV20-1|TRBJ2-7
TGCAGTGCCCCGAGGGGATCCTTAAACTTCCAACCCTACGAGCAGTACTTC
CSAPRGSLNFQPYEQYF
>TRBD2|.|TRBV10-3|TRBJ2-3
TGTGCCATCACCTCGGGGGGGCTATCAGATACGCAGTATTTT
CAITSGGLSDTQYF
>.|few|TRBV6-5|TRBJ1-2
TGTGCCAGCAGTTACGACAGAAGCCCTTCTAACTATGGCTACACCTTC
CASSYDRSPSNYGYTF
>.|.|TRBV19|TRBJ2-7
TGTGCCAGTAGTATTAAGGGAGAGGGCGAGCAGTACTTC
CASSIKGEGEQYF
>.|.|TRBV10-3|TRBJ1-2
TGTGCCATCAGTGCCAACGCCAGGGGCTATGGCTACACCTTC
CAISANARGYGYTF
>TRBD2|.|TRBV11-3|TRBJ2-2
TGTGCCAGCAGCCGACTAGCGGGAGCGAACACCGGGGAGCTGTTTTTT
CASSRLAGANTGELFF
>TRBD1|.|TRBV6-2/TRBV6-3|TRBJ2-3
TGTGCCAGCAGTACCGGGACAGGGGCAGATACGCAGTATTTT
CASSTGTGADTQYF
>TRBD1|.|TRBV7-6|TRBJ1-2
TGTGCCAGCAGTCGGACAGGGGAATATGGCTACACCTTC
CASSRTGEYGYTF
>.|once|TRBV28|TRBJ1-5
TGTGCCAGCAGTTCTTACAATCAGCCCCAGCATTTT
CASSSYNQPQHF
>.|.|TRBV6-1|TRBJ1-2
TGTGCCAGCAGTGACCGGGACCGGGGTGGCCACACCTTC
CASSDRDRGGHTF
>TRBD1|.|TRBV6-2/TRBV6-3|TRBJ1-5
TGTGCCAGCAGTCCTCAAGGGACAGGGGCAAGGAATCAGCCCCAGCATTTT
CASSPQGTGARNQPQHF
>.|.|TRBV20-1|TRBJ2-7
TGCAGTGCTAGAGGGGCGGGGACCTACGAGCAGTACTTC
CSARGAGTYEQYF
>.|.|TRBV5-4|TRBJ2-7
TGTGCCAGCAGCCAGGGGGGGGCAGGGAGCTCCTACGAGCAGTACTTC
CASSQGGAGSSYEQYF
>.|few|TRBV2|TRBJ1-2
TGTGCCAGCAGGTCCGGGGGCTATGGCTACACCTTC
CASRSGGYGYTF
>.|.|TRBV12-5|TRBJ1-2
TGTGCTAGTGGTTTGGTATTGGGACGTAGCTACACCTTC
CASGLVLGRSYTF
>TRBD1|.|TRBV25-1|TRBJ1-1
TGTGCCAGCAGCGTGGACAGGGCGAACACTGAAGCTTTCTTT
CASSVDRANTEAFF
>.|.|TRBV6-2/TRBV6-3|TRBJ1-2
TGTGCCAGCAGTTTAACAGGTGGCTATGGCTACACCTTC
CASSLTGGYGYTF
>.|.|TRBV7-3|TRBJ1-1
TGTGCCAGCAGCTTAGGGTCGGGGTTTGAAGCTTTCTTT
CASSLGSGFEAFF
>.|.|TRBV20-1|TRBJ2-7
TGCAGTGTCAGGTCGGGGGAATCCTACGAGCAGTACTTC
CSVRSGESYEQYF
>.|.|TRBV12-3/TRBV12-4|TRBJ2-3
TGTGCCAGCAGTTTAGGTACAGAGCCCAGCACAGATATGCAGTATTTT
CASSLGTEPSTDMQYF
>.|few|TRBV15|TRBJ1-5
TGTGCCACCAGCAGAGAGACCCGGGAGTATCCCCAGCATTTT
CATSRETREYPQHF
>TRBD2|few|TRBV20-1|TRBJ2-7
TGCAGTGCTGGGGGACTAGCGGGGGGGCCCTACGAGCAGTACTTC
CSAGGLAGGPYEQYF
>.|.|TRBV11-3|TRBJ1-2
TGTGCCACCTTGGCAGGGGTTAAGGGTGGCTACACCTTC
CATLAGVKGGYTF
>TRBD1|.|TRBV5-1|TRBJ2-7
TGCGCCAGCAGCACGGGACAGGGTGGGTACGAGCAGTACTTC
CASSTGQGGYEQYF
>.|.|TRBV19|TRBJ1-2
TGTGCCAGTAGTATTGCCGGGGACGGCTACACCTTC
CASSIAGDGYTF
>.|.|TRBV20-1|TRBJ1-2
TGCAGTGCTAGAGATACCAGATATGGCTACACCTTC
CSARDTRYGYTF
>TRBD2|few|TRBV7-2|TRBJ2-1
TGTGCCAGCAGCTTAAGACTAGCGGGCCACAATGAGCAGTTCTTC
CASSLRLAGHNEQFF
>.|.|TRBV6-2/TRBV6-3|TRBJ2-5
TGTGCCAGCAACCACGGTTCCAAGGAGACCCAGTACTTC
CASNHGSKETQYF
>TRBD2|few|TRBV20-1|TRBJ2-5
TGCAGTGCTAGAGATCAAAGAACTAGCGGGTCCCAAGAGACCCAGTACTTC
CSARDQRTSGSQETQYF